The T cell receptor (beta chain) under discussion was sequenced for a study of blood T cell repertoires in COVID-19. The protocol was immunoSEQ multiplex PCR, while the TCRdb copy is restricted to in-frame clones and leaves out a portion. The profile shows some 120,000 clones, 83% of them singletons. CDR1 and CDR2 (germline): SQVTM, ANQGSEA. The CDR3 is made up of 11 amino acids. The J segment lost 8 bases and the V segment lost 7 bases, leaving 7 bases of the junction unmatched. The rearrangement links TRBV29-1 to TRBJ1-1; 7 nucleotides agree with TRBD1. This clonotype originated in an elderly man with active or convalescent COVID-19. Sequenced material: peripheral blood. CDR3 in DNA: TGCAGCGCCAGGGACAGACTGGAAGCTTTCTTT. It yields the protein CSARDRLEAFF.